This TCR beta chain was captured by sequencing in a study of blood T cell repertoires in COVID-19. Study as a whole: The cDNA or gDNA used as material had been derived from T cells, B-cell-depleted T cells, or PBMCs.

Germline V gene sequence: CDR1 MNHEY, CDR2 SMNVEV (reference sequence). V was pared by 4 bases and J by 2 bases, with 10 bases between. This CDR3 has 14 residues. Assay used: immunoSEQ multiplex PCR; TCRdb lists only in-frame clones, some missing. Counted here are 130,000 or so clones, approximately 81% occurring once; the ten biggest clones make up 3.5% to 4.5%. The origin of this receptor is a man in his 60s with acute or convalescent COVID-19. The chain links TRBV27 to TRBJ2-3; no reliable D call. Specimen: peripheral blood. The CDR3: CASSYYRVTDTQYF. In DNA form, the CDR3 reads TGTGCCAGCAGTTATTACCGGGTCACAGATACGCAGTATTTT.